The entry below describes one TCR beta chain. Germline loops: CDR1 SGHRS, CDR2 YFSETQ. The CDR3 is made up of 14 amino acids. J was trimmed by 10 bases and V by 4 bases; bases with no gene match: 12. TCRdb's table, derived via immunoSEQ multiplex PCR, lists solely in-frame clones and lacks some. The sample carries 130,000 to 150,000 clones, around nine tenths recorded once. The data originate from a study of blood T cell repertoires in COVID-19. The source material was peripheral blood. The sequence derives from a woman in her forties or fifties with active or convalescent COVID-19. V and J are TRBV5-1 and TRBJ1-1, with TRBD1 matching 8 bases. CDR3 region: CASSPRQGFSAAFF. The CDR3 coding sequence is TGCGCCAGCAGCCCGCGACAGGGGTTTTCCGCAGCTTTCTTT.